The rows below give T cell receptor beta chains drawn from one sample of a study of blood T cell repertoires in COVID-19. Assay: immunoSEQ multiplex PCR; the TCRdb copy retains only in-frame clones and omits some. The profile shows about 38,000 clones, over 85% of them singletons. Sequencing was performed on peripheral blood. Receptor source: a human donor with active COVID-19. The donor label of this sample is uncertain. Both conserved end residues are part of each CDR3. D genes are given only for firm matches. Clone size is given for some rows only: seen once, a few or many times, or a class if the clone is expanded.

J gene: TRBJ2-1; V gene: TRBV9; clone size: -; D gene: -; CDR3 DNA: TGTGCCAGCAGCGTAGGGGCTGACCCCTACAATGAGCAGTTCTTC; CDR3 protein: CASSVGADPYNEQFF
J gene: TRBJ1-2; V gene: TRBV7-2; clone size: -; D gene: TRBD1; CDR3 DNA: TGTGCCAGCAGCTCGTCCGGGGACAGGGTACTTGGCTACACCTTC; CDR3 protein: CASSSSGDRVLGYTF
J gene: TRBJ1-2; V gene: TRBV19; clone size: -; D gene: -; CDR3 DNA: TGTGCCAGTAGTATAAACGACGGTCTCAGCCCGGGCTATGGCTACACCTTC; CDR3 protein: CASSINDGLSPGYGYTF
J gene: TRBJ2-1; V gene: TRBV12-3/TRBV12-4; clone size: once; D gene: TRBD1; CDR3 DNA: TGTGCCAGCAGTTCTGGGACAGACAATGAGCAGTTCTTC; CDR3 protein: CASSSGTDNEQFF
J gene: TRBJ1-1; V gene: TRBV4-1; clone size: -; D gene: -; CDR3 DNA: TGCGCCAGCAACCAACTGGGAGGCACTGAAGCTTTCTTT; CDR3 protein: CASNQLGGTEAFF
J gene: TRBJ1-2; V gene: TRBV5-1; clone size: -; D gene: TRBD1; CDR3 DNA: TGCGCCAGCAGCTTGACAGGGGACCAAGGCTACACCTTC; CDR3 protein: CASSLTGDQGYTF
J gene: TRBJ2-6; V gene: TRBV3-1/TRBV3-2; clone size: -; D gene: -; CDR3 DNA: TGTGCCAGCAGCTCCCGGGGATACTCCTCTGGGGCCAACGTCCTGACTTTC; CDR3 protein: CASSSRGYSSGANVLTF
J gene: TRBJ1-1; V gene: TRBV4-1; clone size: -; D gene: -; CDR3 DNA: TGCGCCAGCAGCCGTACCCTGGGAGATGAAGCTTTCTTT; CDR3 protein: CASSRTLGDEAFF
J gene: TRBJ2-4; V gene: TRBV18; clone size: -; D gene: TRBD1; CDR3 DNA: TGTGCCAGCTCACCCGAGGGGGCTGGAGGTGTCAAAAACATTCAGTACTTC; CDR3 protein: CASSPEGAGGVKNIQYF
J gene: TRBJ1-5; V gene: TRBV9; clone size: -; D gene: TRBD1; CDR3 DNA: TGTGCCAGCAGCTTGACAGGGGGAGGACAGCCCCAGCATTTT; CDR3 protein: CASSLTGGGQPQHF
J gene: TRBJ2-7; V gene: TRBV2; clone size: -; D gene: TRBD1; CDR3 DNA: TGTGCCAGCAGTCCGACAGGGGTCTACGAGCAGTACTTC; CDR3 protein: CASSPTGVYEQYF
J gene: TRBJ1-2; V gene: TRBV2; clone size: -; D gene: TRBD1; CDR3 DNA: TGTGCCAGCAAGGTCGGGCAGGGGGGAGCTGGCTACACCTTC; CDR3 protein: CASKVGQGGAGYTF
J gene: TRBJ2-3; V gene: TRBV15; clone size: -; D gene: TRBD2; CDR3 DNA: TGTGCCACCAGCAGAGAACAGCGGGAGGGCGATAGAGATACGCAGTATTTT; CDR3 protein: CATSREQREGDRDTQYF
J gene: TRBJ1-2; V gene: TRBV5-1; clone size: -; D gene: -; CDR3 DNA: TGCGCCAGCAGACTGGTTGCCGATCATGGCTACACCTTC; CDR3 protein: CASRLVADHGYTF
J gene: TRBJ2-2; V gene: TRBV2; clone size: -; D gene: TRBD1; CDR3 DNA: TGTGCCAGCAGGACGGACAGGGGGAACACCGGGGAGCTGTTTTTT; CDR3 protein: CASRTDRGNTGELFF
J gene: TRBJ1-5; V gene: TRBV7-6; clone size: -; D gene: -; CDR3 DNA: TGTGCCAGCAGCTTATGGAGTGGGCGGGGGCGCGGTCAGCCCCAGCATTTT; CDR3 protein: CASSLWSGRGRGQPQHF
J gene: TRBJ1-4; V gene: TRBV3-1/TRBV3-2; clone size: -; D gene: -; CDR3 DNA: TGTGCCAGCCGCCCCGCGGGCGGGGAGGAACTGTTTTTT; CDR3 protein: CASRPAGGEELFF
J gene: TRBJ2-4; V gene: TRBV6-6; clone size: -; D gene: TRBD1; CDR3 DNA: TGTGCCAGCAGTCGGACGTTGGCAGGGACAGGGGCCGGTCCTCTAGCCAAAAACATTCAGTACTTC; CDR3 protein: CASSRTLAGTGAGPLAKNIQYF
J gene: TRBJ2-5; V gene: TRBV19; clone size: -; D gene: -; CDR3 DNA: TGTGCCAGTAGTATCACTCGAGAGACCCAGTACTTC; CDR3 protein: CASSITRETQYF
J gene: TRBJ1-1; V gene: TRBV14; clone size: -; D gene: TRBD1; CDR3 DNA: TGTGCCAGCAGCCAGACAGGGACGCAAGGACCTTTCTTT; CDR3 protein: CASSQTGTQGPFF
J gene: TRBJ2-1; V gene: TRBV19; clone size: -; D gene: TRBD1; CDR3 DNA: TGTGCCAGTAGCGCTATGACAGGGGAGTCCTACAATGAGCAGTTCTTC; CDR3 protein: CASSAMTGESYNEQFF
J gene: TRBJ1-5; V gene: TRBV5-1; clone size: -; D gene: -; CDR3 DNA: TGCGCCAGCAGCTCGATACCGGGACAAGGGAATCAGCCCCAGCATTTT; CDR3 protein: CASSSIPGQGNQPQHF
J gene: TRBJ2-4; V gene: TRBV6-5; clone size: -; D gene: -; CDR3 DNA: TGTGCCAGCTATAATTCCAACATTCAGTACTTC; CDR3 protein: CASYNSNIQYF
J gene: TRBJ1-6; V gene: TRBV4-1; clone size: few; D gene: -; CDR3 DNA: TGCGCCAGCAGCAACCCGCTGGGAGCGGATTCACCCCTCCACTTT; CDR3 protein: CASSNPLGADSPLHF
J gene: TRBJ2-5; V gene: TRBV11-2; clone size: -; D gene: TRBD2; CDR3 DNA: TGTGCCAGCAGCTCGAGCGGGGGGCTCCAAGAGACCCAGTACTTC; CDR3 protein: CASSSSGGLQETQYF
J gene: TRBJ2-7; V gene: TRBV5-1; clone size: -; D gene: TRBD1; CDR3 DNA: TGCGCCAGCTGCGTCGGACAGGCGCCTTACGAGCAGTACTTC; CDR3 protein: CASCVGQAPYEQYF